This T cell receptor beta chain was retrieved from a study of blood T cells in healthy people across ages. The CDR3 extends over 15 amino acids. CDR1 and CDR2 (germline): SGDLS, YYNGEE. The V end was cut by 0 bases, the J end by 0 bases, with 7 bases between. PCR was performed a second time for about 6 to 11 cycles using a sample-barcoded 5' primer and a J-beta primer mix. A tag from a template-switch adaptor with 12 random nucleotides marked each cDNA molecule. TCRdb reprocessed the 5' RACE reads via MiXCR and lists one record per CDR3 protein. Of about a million distinct CDR3 sequences listed, just over 50% are singletons. This clonotype was detected only a few times.

This chain uses TRBV9 with TRBJ2-1; D is undetermined. The receptor comes from a woman in her sixties in good health. The sample comprised blood. The CDR3 region has the DNA TGTGCCAGCAGCGTAGTAGGCGGCTCCTACAATGAGCAGTTCTTC. It specifies CASSVVGGSYNEQFF.